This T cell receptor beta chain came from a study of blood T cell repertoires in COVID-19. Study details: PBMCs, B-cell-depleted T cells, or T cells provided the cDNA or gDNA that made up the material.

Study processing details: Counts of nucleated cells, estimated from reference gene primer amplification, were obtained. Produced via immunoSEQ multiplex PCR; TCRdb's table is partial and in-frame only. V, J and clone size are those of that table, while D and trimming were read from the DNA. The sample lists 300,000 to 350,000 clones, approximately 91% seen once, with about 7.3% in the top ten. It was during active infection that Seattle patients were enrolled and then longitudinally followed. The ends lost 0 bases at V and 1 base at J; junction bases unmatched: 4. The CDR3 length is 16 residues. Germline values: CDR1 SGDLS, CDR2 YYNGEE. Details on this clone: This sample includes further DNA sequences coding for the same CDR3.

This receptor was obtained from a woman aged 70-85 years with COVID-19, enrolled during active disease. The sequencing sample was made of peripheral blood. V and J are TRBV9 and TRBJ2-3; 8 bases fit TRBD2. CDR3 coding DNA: TGTGCCAGCAGCGTAGAGGTTAGCGGGGGCACAGATACGCAGTATTTT. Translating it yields CASSVEVSGGTDTQYF.